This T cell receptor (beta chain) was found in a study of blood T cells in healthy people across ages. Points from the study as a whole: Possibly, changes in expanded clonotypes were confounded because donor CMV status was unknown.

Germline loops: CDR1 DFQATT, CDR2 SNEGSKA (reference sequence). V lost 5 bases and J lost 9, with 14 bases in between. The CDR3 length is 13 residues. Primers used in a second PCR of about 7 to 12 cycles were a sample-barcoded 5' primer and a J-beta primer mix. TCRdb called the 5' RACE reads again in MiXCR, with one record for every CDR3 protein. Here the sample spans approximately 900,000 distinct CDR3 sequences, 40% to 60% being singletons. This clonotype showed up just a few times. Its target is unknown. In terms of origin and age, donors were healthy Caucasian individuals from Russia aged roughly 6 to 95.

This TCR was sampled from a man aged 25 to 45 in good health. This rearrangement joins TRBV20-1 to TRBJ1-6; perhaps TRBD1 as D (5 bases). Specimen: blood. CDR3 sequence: CSASPGLGSPLHF. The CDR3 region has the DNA TGCAGTGCTTCACCGGGACTCGGTTCACCCCTCCACTTT.